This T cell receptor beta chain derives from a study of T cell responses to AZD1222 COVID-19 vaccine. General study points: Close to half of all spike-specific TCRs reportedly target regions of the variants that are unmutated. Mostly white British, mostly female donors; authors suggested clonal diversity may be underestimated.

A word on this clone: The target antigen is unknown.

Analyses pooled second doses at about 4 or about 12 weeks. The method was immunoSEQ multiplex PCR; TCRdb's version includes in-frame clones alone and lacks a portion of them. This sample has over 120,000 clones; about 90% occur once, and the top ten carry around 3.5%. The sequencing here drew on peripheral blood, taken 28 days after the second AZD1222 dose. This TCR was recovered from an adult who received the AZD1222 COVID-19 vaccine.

The CDR3 nucleotides read TGCGCCAGCAGCCCCACTAGCGGGAGGGCCGCAGATACGCAGTATTTT. It translates to CASSPTSGRAADTQYF. The rearrangement uses TRBV5-1 and TRBJ2-3; 13 bases are a match to TRBD2. Germline loops: CDR1 SGHRS, CDR2 YFSETQ. The CDR3 sequence is 16 residues long. Germline trimming cut 4 bases from V and 4 bases from J; bases unmatched to any gene: 6.